This TCR beta chain is drawn from a study of T cells in Graves' hyperthyroidism and ophthalmopathy (dated by TCRdb to the late 2010s). In the study overall: To identify TCR V-J signatures that set the groups apart, the researchers used a discovery cohort of 100 patients, made up of 40 to 45 with Graves' ophthalmopathy and 55 to 65 with stable Graves' hyperthyroidism. Following sampling, methimazole starting at 30 mg daily was given to hyperthyroidism patients, and high-dose intravenous methylprednisolone was given to ophthalmopathy patients. TCR Vbeta CDR3 sequencing of fewer than 150 peripheral blood samples (under 45 ophthalmopathy, roughly 72 hyperthyroidism and around 17 progressor patients) is reported in the paper. Prospective prediction of ophthalmopathy was tested in an independent validation cohort consisting of roughly 19 hyperthyroidism patients and approximately 16 patients who later progressed to ophthalmopathy. In about six Graves' hyperthyroidism patients, the study also compared T-cell repertoires from thyroid tissue with T-cell repertoires from blood. The 100 discovery patients were randomly split 7:3 into training and test sets.

The TCR beta CDR3 regions were amplified from RNA transcripts. The TCR CDR3 was subjected to a first round of RT-PCR using the HTBI primer set and the Qiagen OneStep RT-PCR kit. A second multiplex PCR round built the libraries, followed by size selection and purification. Libraries were sequenced paired-end with 100 bp reads on an Illumina HiSeq2000. On the study's bioinformatics: SOAPnuke was used to process the raw data, removing reads that contained adapters or uncalled bases, had a mean Phred below 15, or lacked an exact match to the constant primer or identifier. High-quality paired reads were merged with COPE v1.2.5, and unique nucleotide sequences were defined as clonotypes. Clonotypes were aligned to IMGT TRBV, TRBD and TRBJ reference segments using MiTCR v1.1. Analysis was restricted to V-J combinations with a frequency above 0.0001, which covered 99% to 99.2% of repertoires. A TCS score was defined as the ratio of F50 (clonal expansion) to E x V (chaos), with BLOSUM62-based TCRdist applied between CDR3 peptides within each V-J. Welch's t-statistics and random forest reduced 500 to 550 V-J features to roughly 13, which were used in a naive Bayes classifier (R e1071). The Morisita-Horn index was used to measure how similar the thyroid and blood repertoires were. In TCRdb, the public reads were trimmed at Q25 with fastp and aligned with MiXCR, with productive beta chains retained. Each entry is one CDR3 protein sequence, shown with its most common DNA and genes. TCRdb's processing, not the authors' own work, is the source of the V and J calls. The sample table records fewer than 650,000 distinct CDR3 sequences; 46% of these occur just once. Of the sample, about 45% falls within the top ten clones.

This clonotype was seen many times. What antigen it recognizes has not been identified. Base qualities are not at hand, and no much larger clone is one base apart. V and J lose 5 bases and 2 bases, and a span of 9 bases separates them. CDR1 SEHNR and CDR2 FQNEAQ are derived from the germline V gene (reference sequence). Its CDR3 holds 13 amino acids, cysteine through phenylalanine. The read is trimmed to its CDR3 DNA, 39 bases read in frame from base 1. Beyond this particular receptor, the publication reports: Sample size was not statistically predetermined, and investigators were not blinded to group allocation. In validation, the model predicted progression to ophthalmopathy with about 71% sensitivity and 72.22% specificity, a median of 6.5 months before onset. A model built on a 13 V-J signature distinguished ophthalmopathy from stable hyperthyroidism, reaching 85% to 90% sensitivity and around 81% specificity in cross-validation and 80%/75% in testing. Most expanded thyroid clonotypes (frequency above 0.001) were also detected in blood, suggesting blood repertoires may reflect thyroid immune responses.

Patients with uncontrolled infections, other autoimmune diseases, pregnancy or lactation were excluded. Diagnoses relied on clinical symptoms, serum thyroxine and TRAb, thyroid ultrasound and orbital computed tomography. Total RNA was extracted using Trizol reagent, and RNA quality was assessed on an Agilent 2100 Bioanalyzer. Recombination joined TRBV7-9 with TRBJ2-5; a tentative D call is TRBD1 (6 bases match). The origin of this receptor is an adult woman with Graves' disease, either hyperthyroidism or ophthalmopathy (not recorded which). The specimen sequenced was peripheral blood or thyroid tissue (not recorded which). The CDR3 protein sequence reads: CASSTTGQETQYF. The DNA sequence is given as TGTGCCAGCAGCACCACAGGGCAAGAGACCCAGTACTTC.